These T cell receptor beta chains were read from a single sample in a study of blood T cell repertoires in COVID-19. Assay: immunoSEQ multiplex PCR; the TCRdb copy retains only in-frame clones and omits some. The sample lists about 150,000 clones; about 90% were seen once. The sequenced sample was PBMCs or T cells enriched from blood (not recorded which). These receptor sequences come from a woman in her 40s who had been exposed to COVID-19. Each CDR3 is given with its conserved first and last residue. A D gene is named only where the DNA matches it firmly. Size tells how often a clone was seen (once, few, many) or the class of an expanded clone, and some rows leave it out.

size	V	J	D	DNA	CDR3
.	TRBV11-3	TRBJ2-5	.	TGTGCCAGCAGCTTCTATCAGGGGGAGACCCAGTACTTC	CASSFYQGETQYF
.	TRBV27	TRBJ1-5	.	TGTGCCAGCAGTTTATCGGCAGGGATCAATCAGCCCCAGCATTTT	CASSLSAGINQPQHF
.	TRBV28	TRBJ2-7	TRBD1	TGTGCCAGCAGTTATCGGGGCAGGGGGCGGAACGAGCAGTACTTC	CASSYRGRGRNEQYF
.	TRBV14	TRBJ1-5	.	TGTGCCAGCAGCTCCGGGAGCCATCAGCCCCAGCATTTT	CASSSGSHQPQHF
.	TRBV3-1/TRBV3-2	TRBJ1-1	.	TGTGCCAGCAGCCAGTTACAGGGTTCGGAGACTGAAGCTTTCTTT	CASSQLQGSETEAFF
few	TRBV19	TRBJ1-3	.	TGTGCCAGTAGTATTGGGGGCAGGATCTCTGGAAACACCATATATTTT	CASSIGGRISGNTIYF
.	TRBV5-1	TRBJ2-7	TRBD2	TGCGCCAGCAGCTTGGGTGGGGCTAGCGGGAGTGAAGAGCAGTACTTC	CASSLGGASGSEEQYF
.	TRBV27	TRBJ2-3	.	TGTGCCAGCAGTTTAGGCCCGGCTAGCCGCCCAGCCGTCTATTTT	CASSLGPASRPAVYF
few	TRBV9	TRBJ1-4	TRBD1	TGTGCCAGCAGCAAGGAGGGGGCGGATAATGAAAAACTGTTTTTT	CASSKEGADNEKLFF
.	TRBV27	TRBJ2-1	TRBD1	TGTGCCAGCAGTCCGACAGGGGCGGACAATGAGCAGTTCTTC	CASSPTGADNEQFF
.	TRBV14	TRBJ1-2	.	TGTGCCAGCAGCCAAGATCGCGGACGGACTTTCTATGGCTACACCTTC	CASSQDRGRTFYGYTF
once	TRBV5-1	TRBJ1-1	TRBD1	TGCGCCAGCAGCCCGGGGACAGGGATGAACACTGAAGCTTTCTTT	CASSPGTGMNTEAFF
.	TRBV6-1	TRBJ1-5	TRBD1	TGTGCCAGCAGTGAGTTGGGACAGGGTATGATCGGCAATCAGCCCCAGCATTTT	CASSELGQGMIGNQPQHF
.	TRBV7-9	TRBJ2-1	.	TGTGCCAGCAGCGAGACCGGGAACGGGGAGGTATACAATGAGCAGTTCTTC	CASSETGNGEVYNEQFF
.	TRBV4-3	TRBJ2-7	.	TGCGCCAGCAGCCAATTAACGGACAGAGGCGAGCAGTACTTC	CASSQLTDRGEQYF
.	TRBV28	TRBJ2-1	.	TGTGCCAGCATCAACTCCGGACTGTACAATGAGCAGTTCTTC	CASINSGLYNEQFF
.	TRBV27	TRBJ2-1	TRBD2	TGTGCCAGCAGTTTATCAGGTCCTAGCGGGGGTTACAATGAGCAGTTCTTC	CASSLSGPSGGYNEQFF
.	TRBV5-1	TRBJ2-7	.	TGCGCCAGCAGCCGGTCGGGGGAAGGCGGGGAGCAGTACTTC	CASSRSGEGGEQYF
.	TRBV5-1	TRBJ2-7	TRBD1	TGCGCCAGCAGCTTGGCGGACAGGTTCCCAAACGAGCAGTACTTC	CASSLADRFPNEQYF
few	TRBV10-1	TRBJ2-7	TRBD2	TGCGCCCCACCCCTAGCGGGATCCTACGAGCAGTACTTC	CAPPLAGSYEQYF
.	TRBV13	TRBJ1-1	TRBD1	TGTGCCAGCAGCTTGGCCCACTCGACAGGGAGGACGGCTGAAGCTTTCTTT	CASSLAHSTGRTAEAFF
.	TRBV6-5	TRBJ1-3	.	TGTGCCAGCAGTTCCCCCGCGACACCAGGAAACACCATATATTTT	CASSSPATPGNTIYF
few	TRBV2	TRBJ2-2	.	TGTGCCAGCAGCCGCGACAGAAAAGGGGCCGGGGAGCTGTTTTTT	CASSRDRKGAGELFF